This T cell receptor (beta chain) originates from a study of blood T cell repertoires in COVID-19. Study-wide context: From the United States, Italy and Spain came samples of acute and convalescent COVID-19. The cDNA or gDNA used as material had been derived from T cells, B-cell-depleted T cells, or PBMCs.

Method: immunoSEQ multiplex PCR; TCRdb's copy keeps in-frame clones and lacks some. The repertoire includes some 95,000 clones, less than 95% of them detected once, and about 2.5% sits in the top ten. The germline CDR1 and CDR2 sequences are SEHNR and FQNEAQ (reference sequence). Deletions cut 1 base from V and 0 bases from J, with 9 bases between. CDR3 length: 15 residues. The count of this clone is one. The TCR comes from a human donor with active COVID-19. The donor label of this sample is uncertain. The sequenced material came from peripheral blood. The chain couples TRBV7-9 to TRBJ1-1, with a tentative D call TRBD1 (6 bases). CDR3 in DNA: TGTGCCAGCAGCTTAGAGGGACAATTGAACACTGAAGCTTTCTTT. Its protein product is CASSLEGQLNTEAFF.